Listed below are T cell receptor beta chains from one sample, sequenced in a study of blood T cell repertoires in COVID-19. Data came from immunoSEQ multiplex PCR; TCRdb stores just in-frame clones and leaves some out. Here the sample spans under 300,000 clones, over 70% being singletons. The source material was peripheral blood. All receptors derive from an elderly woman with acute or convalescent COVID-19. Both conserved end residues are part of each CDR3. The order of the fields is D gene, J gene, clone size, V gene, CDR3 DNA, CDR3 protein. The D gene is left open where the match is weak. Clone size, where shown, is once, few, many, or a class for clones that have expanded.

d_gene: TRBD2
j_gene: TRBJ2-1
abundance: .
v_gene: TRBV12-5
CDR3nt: TGTGCTAGTGGTCTTCAACTAGCGGGGACAACCTACAATGAGCAGTTCTTC
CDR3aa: CASGLQLAGTTYNEQFF

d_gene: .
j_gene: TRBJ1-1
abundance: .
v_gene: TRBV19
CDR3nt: TGTGCCAGTAGTGGCATTATGAACACTGAAGCTTTCTTT
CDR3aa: CASSGIMNTEAFF

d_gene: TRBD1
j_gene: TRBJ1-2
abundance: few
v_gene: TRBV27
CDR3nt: TGTGCCAGCAGTCCAACAGGGGGCAGGGGCTACACCTTC
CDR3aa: CASSPTGGRGYTF

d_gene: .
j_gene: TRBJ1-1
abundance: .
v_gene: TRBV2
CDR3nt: TGTGCCAGCAGTGTCCAACCGTCCGGGGGCACTGAAGCTTTCTTT
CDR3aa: CASSVQPSGGTEAFF

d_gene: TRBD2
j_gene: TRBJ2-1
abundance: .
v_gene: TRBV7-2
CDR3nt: TGTGCCAGCAGTCTTAGCGGGGCCTCCTACAATGAGCAGTTCTTC
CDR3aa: CASSLSGASYNEQFF

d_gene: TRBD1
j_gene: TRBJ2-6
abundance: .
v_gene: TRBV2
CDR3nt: TGTGCCAGCAGTCGGGACAGGGGAAGAGGGGCCAACGTCCTGACTTTC
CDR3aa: CASSRDRGRGANVLTF

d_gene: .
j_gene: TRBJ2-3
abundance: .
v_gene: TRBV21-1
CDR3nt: TGTGCCAGCAGCAATTTCGGCGCTCCTAGCGGGGACACAGATACGCAGTATTTT
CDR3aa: CASSNFGAPSGDTDTQYF

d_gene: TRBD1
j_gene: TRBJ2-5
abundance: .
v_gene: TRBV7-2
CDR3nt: TGTGCCAGCAGCGCCTCGGGGACAGGAGGTGGAGAGACCCAGTACTTC
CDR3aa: CASSASGTGGGETQYF

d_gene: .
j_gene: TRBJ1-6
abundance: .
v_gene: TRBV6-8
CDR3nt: TGTGCCAGCACAGTCCCGAACCGGGAGGGAGGCTCACCCCTCCACTTT
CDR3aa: CASTVPNREGGSPLHF

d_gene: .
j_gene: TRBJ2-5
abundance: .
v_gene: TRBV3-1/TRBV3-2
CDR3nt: TGTGCCAGCAGCCGGACAGCGCAAGAGACCCAGTACTTC
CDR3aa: CASSRTAQETQYF

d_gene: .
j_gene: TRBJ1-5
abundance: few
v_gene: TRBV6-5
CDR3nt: TGTGCCAGCAGTTACCACCGAGATCAGCCCCAGCATTTT
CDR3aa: CASSYHRDQPQHF

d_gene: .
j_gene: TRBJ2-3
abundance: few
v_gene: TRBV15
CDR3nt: TGTGCCACCAGCAGAGATGGGGCGACTAGCACAGATACGCAGTATTTT
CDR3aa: CATSRDGATSTDTQYF

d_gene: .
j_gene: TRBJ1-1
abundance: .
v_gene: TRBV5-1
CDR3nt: TGCGCCAGCAGCTTGGTAGGGGGAAGCAACACTGAAGCTTTCTTT
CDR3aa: CASSLVGGSNTEAFF

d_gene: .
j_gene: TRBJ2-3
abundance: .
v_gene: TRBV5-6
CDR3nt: TGTGCCAGCGGTCAGAGGTGGGGCACAGATACGCAGTATTTT
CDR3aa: CASGQRWGTDTQYF

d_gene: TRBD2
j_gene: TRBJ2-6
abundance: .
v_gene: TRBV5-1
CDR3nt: TGCGCCAGCAGCTTGGGGAGACTAGCGGTCTCTGGGGCCAACGTCCTGACTTTC
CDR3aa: CASSLGRLAVSGANVLTF

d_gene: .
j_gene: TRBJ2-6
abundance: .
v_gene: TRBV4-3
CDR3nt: TGCGCCAGCAGCCAAGAGACAGCTAGGTCTGGGGCCAACGTCCTGACTTTC
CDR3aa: CASSQETARSGANVLTF

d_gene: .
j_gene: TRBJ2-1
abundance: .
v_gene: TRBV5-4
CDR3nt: TGTGCCAGCAGCGAAGACTTGCCCCCCAGTGAGCAGTTCTTC
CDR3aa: CASSEDLPPSEQFF

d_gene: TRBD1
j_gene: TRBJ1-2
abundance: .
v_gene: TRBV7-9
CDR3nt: TGTGCCAGCAGCTTGGACAGGGGAAGCGGTGGCTACACCTTC
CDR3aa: CASSLDRGSGGYTF

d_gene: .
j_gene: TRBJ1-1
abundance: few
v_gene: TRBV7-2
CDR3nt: TGTGCCAGCAGCTTAGTCGGCGGTGTGGACATTGAAGCTTTCTTT
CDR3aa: CASSLVGGVDIEAFF

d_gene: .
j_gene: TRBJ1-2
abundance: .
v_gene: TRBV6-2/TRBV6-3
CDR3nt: TGTGCCAGCAGTTACCCCACGAGGAGGGGCTGGGGCTATGGCTACACCTTC
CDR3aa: CASSYPTRRGWGYGYTF

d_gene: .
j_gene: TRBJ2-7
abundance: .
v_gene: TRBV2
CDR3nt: TGTGCCAGCAGTTCCGACCCCAGGGCCGGCTACGAGCAGTACTTC
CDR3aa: CASSSDPRAGYEQYF

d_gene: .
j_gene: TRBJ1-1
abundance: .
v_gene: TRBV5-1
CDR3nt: TGCGCCAGCAGCTTAAACTACAGGGTTTCGAACACTGAAGCTTTCTTT
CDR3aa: CASSLNYRVSNTEAFF

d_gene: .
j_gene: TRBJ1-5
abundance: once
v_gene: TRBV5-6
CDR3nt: TGTGCCAGCAGCTTCCGAGGGCTAGGCAATCAGCCCCAGCATTTT
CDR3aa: CASSFRGLGNQPQHF

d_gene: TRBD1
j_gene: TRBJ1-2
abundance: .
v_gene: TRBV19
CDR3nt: TGTGCCAGTAGTCCGGGACAGGGAGGTTTCTATGGCTACACCTTC
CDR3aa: CASSPGQGGFYGYTF

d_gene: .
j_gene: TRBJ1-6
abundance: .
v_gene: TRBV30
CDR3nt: TGTGCCATTACCGGTCCCTTCAAAAATTCACCCCTCCACTTT
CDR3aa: CAITGPFKNSPLHF

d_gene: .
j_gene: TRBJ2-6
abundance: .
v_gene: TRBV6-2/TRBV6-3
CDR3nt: TGTGCCAGCAGTTCCCCCATGAGAGGGGCCAACGTCCTGACTTTC
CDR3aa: CASSSPMRGANVLTF

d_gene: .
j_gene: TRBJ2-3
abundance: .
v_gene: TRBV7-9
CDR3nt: TGTGCCAGCAGCTTAGACTTAGATACGCAGTATTTT
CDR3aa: CASSLDLDTQYF

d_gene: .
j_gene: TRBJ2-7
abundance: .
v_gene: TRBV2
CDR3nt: TGTGCCAGCAGCGACAGGGGAGGGGAGCAGTACTTC
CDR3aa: CASSDRGGEQYF